Reported below is one TCR beta chain. Antigen: not known. V lost 0 bases and J lost 2, with 8 bases in between. The CDR3 contains 15 residues. CDR1 and CDR2 (germline): SGHRS, YFSETQ. This record comes from a study of T cell responses to AZD1222 COVID-19 vaccine. Findings and limits, study-wide: Spike-specific TCR repertoires showed rising breadth and depth after two AZD1222 doses. Donors in the cohort were predominantly white British and more often female, and clonal diversity was possibly underestimated.

The data were produced by immunoSEQ multiplex PCR, yet TCRdb's version contains in-frame clones alone and is incomplete. The table shows roughly 130,000 clones, with 88% occurring only once. The material sequenced was peripheral blood, taken on day 0 of MenACWY control vaccination. The chain combines TRBV5-1 with TRBJ2-2, with D perhaps TRBD1 (5 bases). This sequence originates from an adult in good health. CDR3 protein: CASSLAQGNTGELFF. The CDR3 DNA reads TGCGCCAGCAGCTTGGCTCAGGGTAACACCGGGGAGCTGTTTTTT.